The text below deals with one T cell receptor beta chain. The antigen is unknown. This sample is drawn from a study of monozygotic twins with inflammatory bowel disease. Study outcomes and limitations: The sharing of clonotypes with others was lower in IBD patients than in healthy twins, especially with disease activity. Patient-to-patient differences in immunosuppressive treatment may have added variability to the repertoires.

Reanalyzing the 5' RACE reads, TCRdb keeps one entry per CDR3 protein, without DNA. Recorded for this sample: about 450,000 distinct CDR3 sequences. This CDR3 is 12 amino acids long. Germline V gene data show CDR1 as GTSNPN and CDR2 as SVGIG (reference sequence). The sequenced sample consisted of blood. The V call is TRBV30, the J call TRBJ1-1; TCRdb calls TRBD1, which cannot be checked without DNA. The source is a human donor with ulcerative colitis or Crohn's disease, or a healthy co-twin of an affected twin (not recorded which). CDR3: CAWSTGIAEAFF.